The 10 T cell receptor beta chains reported below all come from one sample, sequenced in a study of graft-versus-host responses after intestinal transplantation. For these receptors, no antigen is known. This table comes from immunoSEQ multiplex PCR, and its TCRdb copy is limited to in-frame clones, with some not included. The sample comprises tens of thousands of clones, 90% to 95% of which are singletons, and 0.45% to 0.6% rests with the top ten. The sequencing used unstimulated CD8+ T cells sorted from spleen or lymph node cells, collected before intestinal transplant. These TCRs come from a human donor who received an intestinal transplant.

The chain uses TRBV27 and TRBJ2-1, with 8 nucleotides matching TRBD2. Germline trimming cut 3 bases from V and 7 bases from J; bases unmatched to any gene: 2. This CDR3 is 13 amino acids long. Germline CDR1 is MNHEY and CDR2 is SMNVEV (reference sequence). As DNA, the CDR3 is TGTGCCAGCAGTTTCGGGGGGGGGAATGAGCAGTTCTTC. Translated, it gives CASSFGGGNEQFF.

This sequence joins TRBV7-6 and TRBJ2-7; 10 bases agree with TRBD2. Trimming took 2 bases from V and 3 from J; bases not matched to a gene: 4. Germline V gives CDR1 SGHVS, CDR2 FNYEAQ. The CDR3 is 15 amino acids. The CDR3 DNA sequence: TGTGCCAGCAGCTTATCTAGCGGGGGAGGCTACGAGCAGTACTTC. Translation: CASSLSSGGGYEQYF.

This clone has more than one count but fewer than ten. V is TRBV19 and J is TRBJ1-1; D might be TRBD1 (6 bases). V gave up 5 bases and J gave up 1 base, with 11 bases separating them. In germline, CDR1 is LNHDA, CDR2 SQIVND (reference sequence). This CDR3 has 14 residues. CDR3 nucleotide sequence: TGTGCCAGTAGTGCTGTCAGGGGGAACACTGAAGCTTTCTTT. Its protein is CASSAVRGNTEAFF.

This sequence joins TRBV5-1 and TRBJ2-5; 8 bases are shared with TRBD2. The DNA end is a closer match to TRBJ2-7, so the J assignment may be wrong. The CDR3 has 14 amino acids. The germline gives CDR1 SGHRS, CDR2 YFSETQ. The CDR3 sequence is CASSFSGISYEQYF. CDR3 nucleotides: TGCGCCAGCAGCTTTAGCGGGATTTCCTACGAGCAGTACTTC.

The V and J genes are TRBV25-1 and TRBJ2-5, with a tentative D call TRBD1 (5 bases). Germline loops: CDR1 MGHDK, CDR2 SYGVNS. Between the trimmed V and J ends, which lost 1 base and 5 bases, there was a span of 11 bases. The CDR3 has 14 amino acids. This CDR3 is CASSESAGWETQYF. The CDR3 nucleotides read TGTGCCAGCAGTGAATCGGCAGGGTGGGAGACCCAGTACTTC.

This chain links TRBV7-2 with TRBJ2-7; D possibly corresponds to TRBD1 (6 bases). The V and J ends lost 2 bases and 3 bases respectively, with 11 bases between them. The CDR3 runs 14 residues. Germline V gene sequence: CDR1 SGHTA, CDR2 FQGNSA. In DNA, the CDR3 is TGTGCCAGCAGCTTACAGGGGCCGGACTACGAGCAGTACTTC. Amino acids: CASSLQGPDYEQYF. The whole variable domain, remainder taken from reference TRBV7-2 and TRBJ2-7, is GAGVSQSPSNKVTEKGKDVELRCDPISGHTALYWYRQSLGQGLEFLIYFQGNSAPDKSGLPSDRFSAERTGGSVSTLTIQRTQQEDSAVYLCASSLQGPDYEQYFGPGTRLTVT.

The CDR3 DNA sequence: TGTGCCAGCAGTTTAGTCGTTAGGACAGGGGATTATGGCTACACCTTC. Protein sequence: CASSLVVRTGDYGYTF. The chain couples TRBV27 to TRBJ1-2, with TRBD1 matching over 9 bases. Germline assignment: CDR1 MNHEY and CDR2 SMNVEV (reference sequence). Trimming cost V 2 bases and J 5 bases; bases outside gene matches: 9. The CDR3 is 16 amino acids.

V and J are TRBV7-9 and TRBJ1-2; tentative D call: TRBD1 (5 bases). Trimming left V 5 bases short and J 2 bases short, with 18 bases between. CDR3 length: 16 residues. Germline assignment: CDR1 SEHNR and CDR2 FQNEAQ (reference sequence). The CDR3 DNA sequence: TGTGCCAGCAGCGGACATGGGGTGGAACGAAACTATGGCTACACCTTC. It encodes CASSGHGVERNYGYTF.

The V and J genes are TRBV9 and TRBJ2-3; D unclear. The germline CDR1 and CDR2 sequences are SGDLS and YYNGEE. V lost 0 bases and J lost 6, with 11 bases in between. The CDR3 is made up of 14 amino acids. The CDR3 nucleotides read TGTGCCAGCAGCGTAGGGGCAGGATACGATACGCAGTATTTT. Its protein product is CASSVGAGYDTQYF.

This sequence joins TRBV6-5 and TRBJ1-6; D is unclear. V was trimmed by 0 bases and J by 8 bases, leaving 5 bases between them. CDR3 length equals 13 residues. Germline V gives CDR1 MNHEY, CDR2 SVGAGI. The CDR3 DNA follows: TGTGCCAGCAGTTACTCATCGGATTCACCCCTCCACTTT. Translation: CASSYSSDSPLHF.